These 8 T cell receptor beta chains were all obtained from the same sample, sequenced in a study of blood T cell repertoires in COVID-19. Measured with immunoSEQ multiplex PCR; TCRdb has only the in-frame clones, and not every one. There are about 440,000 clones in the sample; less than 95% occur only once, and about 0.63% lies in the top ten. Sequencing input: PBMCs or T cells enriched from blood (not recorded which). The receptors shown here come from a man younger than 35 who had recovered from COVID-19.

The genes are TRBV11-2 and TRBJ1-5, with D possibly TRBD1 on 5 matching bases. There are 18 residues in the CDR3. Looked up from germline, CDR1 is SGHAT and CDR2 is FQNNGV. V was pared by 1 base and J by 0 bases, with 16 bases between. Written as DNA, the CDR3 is TGTGCCAGCAGCTTAGGGGTTGGGGCAGTAAATAGCAATCAGCCCCAGCATTTT. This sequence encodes CASSLGVGAVNSNQPQHF.

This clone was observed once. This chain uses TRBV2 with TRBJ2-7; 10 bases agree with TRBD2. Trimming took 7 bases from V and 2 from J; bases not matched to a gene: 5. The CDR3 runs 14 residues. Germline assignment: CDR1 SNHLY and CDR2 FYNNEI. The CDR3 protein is CASMRTSGPYEQYF. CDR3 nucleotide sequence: TGTGCCAGCATGAGGACTAGCGGCCCCTACGAGCAGTACTTC.

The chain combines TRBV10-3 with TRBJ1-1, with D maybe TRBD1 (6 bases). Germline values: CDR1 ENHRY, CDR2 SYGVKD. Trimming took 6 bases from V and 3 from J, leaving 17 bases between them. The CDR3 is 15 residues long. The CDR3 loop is CAISQRTGFHTEAFF. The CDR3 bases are TGTGCCATCAGCCAGAGAACAGGGTTTCACACTGAAGCTTTCTTT.

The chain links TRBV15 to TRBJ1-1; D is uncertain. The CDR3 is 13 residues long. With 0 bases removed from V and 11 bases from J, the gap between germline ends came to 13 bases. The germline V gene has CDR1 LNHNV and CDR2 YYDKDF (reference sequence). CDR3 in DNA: TGTGCCACCAGCAGAGATGTGGGAGGACCGGCTTTCTTT. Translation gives CATSRDVGGPAFF.

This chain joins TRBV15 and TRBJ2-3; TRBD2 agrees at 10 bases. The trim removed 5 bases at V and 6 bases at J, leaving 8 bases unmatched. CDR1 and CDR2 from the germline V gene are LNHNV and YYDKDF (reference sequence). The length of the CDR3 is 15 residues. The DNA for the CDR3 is TGTGCCACCAGCCTTCGTAGCGGGGGGCAGGATACGCAGTATTTT. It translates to CATSLRSGGQDTQYF. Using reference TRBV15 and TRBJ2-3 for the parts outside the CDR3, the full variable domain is DAMVIQNPRYQVTQFGKPVTLSCSQTLNHNVMYWYQQKSSQAPKLLFHYYDKDFNNEADTPDNFQSRRPNTSFCFLDIRSPGLGDTAMYLCATSLRSGGQDTQYFGPGTRLTVL.

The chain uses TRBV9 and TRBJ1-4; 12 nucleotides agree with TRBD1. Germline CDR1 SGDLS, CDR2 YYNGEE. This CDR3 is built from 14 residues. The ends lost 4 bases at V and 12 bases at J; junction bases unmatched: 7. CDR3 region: CASSPGQGARELFF. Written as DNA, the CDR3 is TGTGCCAGCAGCCCGGGACAGGGGGCGCGTGAACTGTTTTTT.

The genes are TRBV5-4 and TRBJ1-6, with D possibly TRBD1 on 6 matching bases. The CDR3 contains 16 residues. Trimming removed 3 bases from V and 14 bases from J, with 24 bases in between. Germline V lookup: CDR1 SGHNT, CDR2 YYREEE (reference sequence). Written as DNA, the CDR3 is TGTGCCAGCAGCTCCGGCCGGGACACGGACCCTTTGGCCCTCCACTTT. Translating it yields CASSSGRDTDPLALHF.

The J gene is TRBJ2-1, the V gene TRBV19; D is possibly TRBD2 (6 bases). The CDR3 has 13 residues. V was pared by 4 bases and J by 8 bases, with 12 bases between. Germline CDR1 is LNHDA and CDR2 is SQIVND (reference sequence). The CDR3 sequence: CASSTGTVDEQFF. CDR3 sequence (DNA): TGTGCCAGTAGTACCGGGACTGTTGATGAGCAGTTCTTC.